This T cell receptor (beta chain) was sequenced for a study of blood T cell repertoires in COVID-19. Using immunoSEQ multiplex PCR, the repertoire was profiled, and TCRdb retains in-frame clones only, with some absent. The sample records about 86,000 clones, approximately 80% being singletons. Trimming removed 2 bases from V and 5 bases from J; junction bases left unmatched: 4. CDR1 is SGHTA and CDR2 is FQGNSA in the germline V gene. The CDR3 is made up of 15 amino acids. The specimen sequenced was peripheral blood. The gene calls are TRBV7-2 and TRBJ2-3, with 10 bases fitting TRBD1. The clonotype originates from a woman older than 75 with active or convalescent COVID-19. The CDR3 DNA reads TGTGCCAGCAGCTTAAGACAGGGGGCGATAGATACGCAGTATTTT. Its translation is CASSLRQGAIDTQYF. Based on the CDR3 plus reference TRBV7-2 and TRBJ2-3, the full variable domain is GAGVSQSPSNKVTEKGKDVELRCDPISGHTALYWYRQSLGQGLEFLIYFQGNSAPDKSGLPSDRFSAERTGGSVSTLTIQRTQQEDSAVYLCASSLRQGAIDTQYFGPGTRLTVL.